This is a list of T cell receptor beta chains from one sample in a study of T cells in localized non-small cell lung cancer. Data came from immunoSEQ multiplex PCR; TCRdb stores just in-frame clones and leaves some out. The table includes 60,000 to 75,000 clones, 75% to 85% detected once. Here the sequenced sample was PBMCs, taken before any cancer treatment. These receptors all stem from a man aged 35-69 years with stage II lung adenocarcinoma. Both conserved end residues are part of each CDR3. The D gene is left open where the match is weak.

TRBJ1-2,TRBV5-8,TRBD1,CASSRTGVYGYTF,TGTGCCAGCAGCCGGACAGGGGTCTATGGCTACACCTTC
TRBJ2-5,TRBV6-1,-,CASSLANWQETQYF,TGTGCCAGCAGCCTAGCGAACTGGCAAGAGACCCAGTACTTC
TRBJ2-2,TRBV11-2,TRBD1,CASSTPGQGITGELFF,TGTGCCAGCAGCACCCCGGGACAGGGGATCACCGGGGAGCTGTTTTTT
TRBJ1-2,TRBV6-5,TRBD1,CASSSSPGQPRGYTF,TGTGCCAGCAGTTCCTCCCCGGGACAGCCCCGTGGCTACACCTTC
TRBJ2-7,TRBV7-9,TRBD2,CASSLGTSGNWYEQYF,TGTGCCAGCAGCTTAGGGACTAGCGGGAATTGGTACGAGCAGTACTTC
TRBJ1-2,TRBV6-1,-,CASSPIQGYGYTF,TGTGCCAGCAGTCCGATCCAGGGATATGGCTACACCTTC
TRBJ2-1,TRBV5-1,TRBD2,CASSPAAGLAGGVNEQFF,TGCGCCAGCAGCCCGGCCGCGGGACTAGCGGGAGGGGTTAATGAGCAGTTCTTC
TRBJ2-1,TRBV7-2,-,CASSLGLGGGEQFF,TGTGCCAGCAGCTTAGGTCTAGGAGGTGGCGAGCAGTTCTTC
TRBJ1-2,TRBV6-1,TRBD1,CASSDKTGWDYGYTF,TGTGCCAGCAGTGATAAGACAGGGTGGGACTATGGCTACACCTTC
TRBJ2-1,TRBV7-9,-,CASSLGSNEQFF,TGTGCCAGCAGCTTAGGCAGCAATGAGCAGTTCTTC
TRBJ2-7,TRBV18,-,CASSPVQVYEQYF,TGTGCCAGCTCACCAGTACAGGTCTACGAGCAGTACTTC
TRBJ2-7,TRBV30,TRBD1,CAWNRGQGREQYF,TGTGCCTGGAATAGGGGACAGGGGCGTGAGCAGTACTTC
TRBJ2-7,TRBV6-1,-,CASRETAGSYEQYF,TGTGCCAGCAGGGAAACGGCGGGCTCCTACGAGCAGTACTTC
TRBJ1-2,TRBV5-1,-,CASSLDQPNYGYTF,TGCGCCAGCAGCTTGGACCAGCCCAACTATGGCTACACCTTC
TRBJ1-1,TRBV5-1,TRBD1,CASSLTGVGDLNTEAFF,TGCGCCAGCAGCTTGACAGGGGTTGGTGACTTGAACACTGAAGCTTTCTTT